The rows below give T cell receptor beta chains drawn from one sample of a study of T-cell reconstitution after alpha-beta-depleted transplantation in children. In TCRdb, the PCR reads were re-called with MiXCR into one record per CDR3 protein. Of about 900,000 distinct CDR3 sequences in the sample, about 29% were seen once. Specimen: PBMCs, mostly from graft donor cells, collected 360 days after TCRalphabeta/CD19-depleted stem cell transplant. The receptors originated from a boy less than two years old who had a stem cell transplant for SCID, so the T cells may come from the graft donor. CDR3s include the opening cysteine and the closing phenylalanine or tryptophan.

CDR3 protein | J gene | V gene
CASSSIGREYEQYF | TRBJ2-7 | TRBV5-1
CASSFGLGSTDTQYF | TRBJ2-3 | TRBV7-2
CASSLERGPLDTQYF | TRBJ2-3 | TRBV28
CASSLYRGQPNEQFF | TRBJ2-1 | TRBV12-3/TRBV12-4
CASSHRWGTDTQYF | TRBJ2-3 | TRBV4-3
CASSYDRRSYEQYF | TRBJ2-7 | TRBV6-5
CSASNGSYGYTF | TRBJ1-2 | TRBV20-1
CASSVGIGGETQYF | TRBJ2-5 | TRBV9
CASSLVAGVPINEQFF | TRBJ2-1 | TRBV5-1
CASTFGTVKTYEQYF | TRBJ2-7 | TRBV12-3/TRBV12-4
CAWSPSVYQPQHF | TRBJ1-5 | TRBV30
CASSLNSRGWTEAFF | TRBJ1-1 | TRBV6-1
CASSHRGRGTEAFF | TRBJ1-1 | TRBV11-2
CASSQEWTARDTQYF | TRBJ2-3 | TRBV4-2